This T cell receptor beta chain was recorded in a study of blood T cell repertoires in COVID-19. Whole-study context: The study drew acute and convalescent COVID-19 samples from the United States, Italy and Spain.

Original handling: Using reference gene primer amplification, nucleated cell counts were estimated. Method: immunoSEQ multiplex PCR; TCRdb's copy keeps in-frame clones and lacks some. V and J calls and clone size come straight from that table; D and trimming were deduced from the DNA. The sample shows around 160,000 clones, around 81% of them seen only once. The CDR3 is 14 amino acids. The V gene lost 7 bases and the J gene lost 2 bases, with 14 bases spanning the gap. CDR1 and CDR2 (germline): LNHDA, SQIVND (reference sequence). The TCR comes from a man aged 55 to 70 with active or convalescent COVID-19. The sequencing input was peripheral blood. The chain has TRBV19 and TRBJ1-2, with D maybe TRBD1 (6 bases). DNA for the CDR3: TGTGCCAGTACCCTTACTGGACAGAACTATGGCTACACCTTC. Protein: CASTLTGQNYGYTF.